The 23 T cell receptor beta chains presented below share a single source sample, sequenced in a study of blood T cell repertoires in COVID-19. Data came from immunoSEQ multiplex PCR; TCRdb stores just in-frame clones and leaves some out. The data show some 280,000 clones, with around 89% seen just once and under 15% held by the top ten. Material for sequencing was peripheral blood. All receptors derive from a woman aged 55-69 years with acute or convalescent COVID-19.

The V gene is TRBV9, the J gene TRBJ2-5, with 7 bases matching TRBD2. Trimming cost V 1 base and J 4 bases; bases outside gene matches: 10. The germline gives CDR1 SGDLS, CDR2 YYNGEE. CDR3 length: 16 residues. The CDR3 protein is CASSVWDYPFGETQYF. The CDR3, as DNA: TGTGCCAGCAGCGTATGGGACTACCCTTTTGGAGAGACCCAGTACTTC.

The V and J genes are TRBV14 and TRBJ1-1, with 7 bases lining up with TRBD1. CDR3 length: 15 residues. V shed 3 bases and J 5 bases; nucleotides not matched to a gene: 9. Germline assignment: CDR1 SGHDN and CDR2 FVKESK. The CDR3: CASSHPPQGRTEAFF. Written as DNA, the CDR3 is TGTGCCAGCAGCCACCCCCCACAGGGGAGGACTGAAGCTTTCTTT.

For the CDR3, the DNA is TGTGCCACCAGTGCGATAGGACAGGGTTCCTCAGAGACCCAGTACTTC. Its translation: CATSAIGQGSSETQYF. The rearrangement links TRBV24-1 to TRBJ2-5; TRBD1 agrees at 8 bases. Germline loops: CDR1 KGHDR, CDR2 SFDVKD. Trimming at V came to 5 bases and at J to 4 bases, leaving 11 bases not matched to a gene. The CDR3 covers 16 residues.

The chain recombines TRBV7-3 with TRBJ2-2; TRBD1 might be the D (6 bases). CDR3 length: 14 amino acids. Germline CDR1 and CDR2: SGHTA and FQGTGA. Trimming stripped 6 bases from V and 6 bases from J, with 14 bases between. CDR3 nucleotide sequence: TGTGCCAGCAGGGGGGCGGCCGCCGCCGGGGAGCTGTTTTTT. Translated, it gives CASRGAAAAGELFF.

This chain uses TRBV5-4 with TRBJ2-2, with 8 bases aligning to TRBD1. The CDR3 loop spans 15 amino acids. Germline CDR1 SGHNT, CDR2 YYREEE (reference sequence). V was clipped by 2 bases and J by 4 bases; unmatched bases: 4. The CDR3 here is CASSFRTGITGELFF. CDR3 sequence (DNA): TGTGCCAGCAGCTTCCGGACAGGGATCACCGGGGAGCTGTTTTTT.

This chain connects TRBV7-3 to TRBJ2-1; D might be TRBD1 (6 bases). The CDR3 extends over 14 amino acids. The germline V gene encodes CDR1 SGHTA and CDR2 FQGTGA. V was cut by 5 bases and J by 3 bases, with 11 bases left in between. CDR3 sequence reads: CASSPQDSYNEQFF. CDR3 DNA: TGTGCCAGCAGCCCTCAGGACAGCTACAATGAGCAGTTCTTC.

V usage is TRBV30 and J usage is TRBJ1-6; TRBD1 aligns across 11 bases. Germline assignment: CDR1 GTSNPN and CDR2 SVGIG (reference sequence). After removal of 2 bases from V and 9 bases from J, the junction contained 9 bases not matched to a gene. The CDR3 has 16 amino acids. CDR3 bases: TGTGCCTGGAGTTGGAAAGCCGGGACAGGGGGTTCACCCCTCCACTTT. Its protein is CAWSWKAGTGGSPLHF.

The chain employs TRBV29-1 and TRBJ1-2; TRBD1 matches at 10 bases. In germline, CDR1 is SQVTM, CDR2 ANQGSEA. The CDR3 loop spans 15 amino acids. V dropped 6 bases and J dropped 2; count of bases not matched to a gene: 9. The CDR3 protein is CSVKKGTGVNYGYTF. Here the CDR3 DNA reads TGCAGCGTAAAAAAGGGGACAGGGGTGAACTATGGCTACACCTTC. The variable domain in full, completed from reference TRBV29-1 and TRBJ1-2, reads SAVISQKPSRDICQRGTSLTIQCQVDSQVTMMFWYRQQPGQSLTLIATANQGSEATYESGFVIDKFPISRPNLTFSTLTVSNMSPEDSSIYLCSVKKGTGVNYGYTFGSGTRLTVV.

The chain uses TRBV2 and TRBJ1-5, with 8 bases lining up with TRBD1. The germline CDR1 and CDR2 sequences are SNHLY and FYNNEI. The CDR3 length is 17 residues. The V gene end was trimmed by 0 bases and the J gene end by 2 bases; junction bases not matched to a gene: 6. The CDR3 DNA reads as TGTGCCAGCAGTGAAGCTCAGGGGGCCCTTGGCAATCAGCCCCAGCATTTT. It translates to CASSEAQGALGNQPQHF. Full variable domain (missing parts from reference TRBV2 and TRBJ1-5): EPEVTQTPSHQVTQMGQEVILRCVPISNHLYFYWYRQILGQKVEFLVSFYNNEISEKSEIFDDQFSVERPDGSNFTLKIRSTKLEDSAMYFCASSEAQGALGNQPQHFGDGTRLSIL.

This clone appeared a few times. V and J are TRBV6-1 and TRBJ1-1; the D gene is possibly TRBD1 (5 bases). Deletions cut 3 bases from V and 4 bases from J, with 9 bases between. CDR3 length: 13 residues. Germline assignment: CDR1 MNHNS and CDR2 SASEGT. The CDR3 is CASSDRVGTEAFF. CDR3 nucleotide sequence: TGTGCCAGCAGTGACAGGGTGGGCACTGAAGCTTTCTTT.

This chain links TRBV4-3 with TRBJ2-7; 7 bases are a match to TRBD2. This CDR3 region has 16 residues. Germline loops: CDR1 LGHNA, CDR2 YSLEER. The V segment lost 0 bases and the J segment 2 bases; nucleotides outside the gene matches: 7. The CDR3 sequence is CASSQEWGGVPYEQYF. The DNA for the CDR3 is TGCGCCAGCAGCCAAGAGTGGGGGGGGGTTCCCTACGAGCAGTACTTC.

J is TRBJ2-1 and V is TRBV10-1; tentative D call: TRBD2 (6 bases). This CDR3 is 13 amino acids long. Germline V gene sequence: CDR1 WNHNN, CDR2 SYGVQD (reference sequence). The V end was cut by 0 bases, the J end by 12 bases, with 12 bases between. In DNA, the CDR3 is TGCGCCAGCAGTGAGTCGAAAGGGACTGGGCAGTTCTTC. Translation: CASSESKGTGQFF.

The chain carries TRBV28 and TRBJ1-2; tentatively, D is TRBD1 (6 bases). Trimming cost V 5 bases and J 8 bases, with 18 bases left between them. The CDR3 contains 14 residues. The germline V gene encodes CDR1 MDHEN and CDR2 SYDVKM. The DNA for the CDR3 is TGTGCCAGCAGTCCCTCGGGGGGCCGGGACGGCTACACCTTC. It translates to CASSPSGGRDGYTF.

The chain recombines TRBV2 with TRBJ1-1; D not resolved. V lost 8 bases, J lost 1 base, and 14 bases lay in between. Germline V gene data show CDR1 as SNHLY and CDR2 as FYNNEI. This CDR3 has 14 amino acids. The CDR3 spells CASPVGGPNTEAFF. In nucleotides, the CDR3 is TGTGCCAGCCCTGTCGGAGGACCGAACACTGAAGCTTTCTTT.

The rearrangement joins TRBV4-2 to TRBJ2-1, with 10 bases aligning to TRBD2. The CDR3 runs to 18 residues. V shed 3 bases and J 4 bases; nucleotides not matched to a gene: 12. Per germline, CDR1 LGHNA and CDR2 YNFKEQ. DNA of the CDR3: TGTGCCAGCAGCCAGACCCGCGGAAGCGGGGGGGCTTACAATGAGCAGTTCTTC. It codes for CASSQTRGSGGAYNEQFF.

This clone was observed a handful of times. The chain employs TRBV28 and TRBJ2-7; TRBD2 aligns across 10 bases. The CDR3 is 16 residues long. The germline CDR1 and CDR2 sequences are MDHEN and SYDVKM. The V gene end was trimmed by 6 bases and the J gene end by 3 bases; junction bases not matched to a gene: 11. The CDR3 is CASSFVTWTSGYEQYF. The DNA for the CDR3 is TGTGCCAGCAGCTTCGTGACCTGGACTAGCGGCTACGAGCAGTACTTC. The full variable domain, rest sourced from reference TRBV28 and TRBJ2-7, is DVKVTQSSRYLVKRTGEKVFLECVQDMDHENMFWYRQDPGLGLRLIYFSYDVKMKEKGDIPEGYSVSREKKERFSLILESASTNQTSMYLCASSFVTWTSGYEQYFGPGTRLTVT.

This chain uses TRBV5-4 with TRBJ2-7; 8 positions agree with TRBD2. CDR3 length: 14 residues. With 2 bases clipped from V and 5 bases from J, the junction kept 6 bases outside the gene matches. Germline assignment: CDR1 SGHNT and CDR2 YYREEE (reference sequence). This chain's CDR3 is CASSLRGGVHEQYF. In nucleotides, the CDR3 is TGTGCCAGCAGCTTACGGGGGGGCGTCCACGAGCAGTACTTC.

The rearrangement uses TRBV5-4 and TRBJ2-7; maybe TRBD1 (6 bases). The CDR3 runs to 13 residues. The germline V gene has CDR1 SGHNT and CDR2 YYREEE (reference sequence). Deletions cut 4 bases from V and 1 base from J, with 9 bases between. This CDR3 reads CASSADRSYEQYF. The CDR3 coding sequence is TGTGCCAGCAGCGCCGACAGGTCCTACGAGCAGTACTTC.

The J gene is TRBJ1-2, the V gene TRBV6-2 or TRBV6-3; D remains unclear. There are 14 residues in the CDR3. The V gene's germline CDR1 is MNHEY and CDR2 SVGEGT. V lost 1 base to trimming and J lost 3 bases, with 9 bases between them. CDR3 region: CASSYFTQHYGYTF. CDR3 sequence (DNA): TGTGCCAGCAGTTACTTCACACAGCACTATGGCTACACCTTC.

This clone showed up just a few times. V and J are TRBV9 and TRBJ2-3; 10 bases line up with TRBD2. The CDR3 has 15 amino acids. CDR1 is SGDLS and CDR2 is YYNGEE in the germline V gene. J lost 6 bases, V lost 4 bases, and 8 bases had no gene match. CDR3 DNA sequence: TGTGCCAGCAGCTTTCTAGGGACTAGCGCGGATACGCAGTATTTT. The encoded protein is CASSFLGTSADTQYF.

This chain connects TRBV11-2 to TRBJ2-3, with 8 bases fitting TRBD2. Germline V lookup: CDR1 SGHAT, CDR2 FQNNGV. V was pared by 0 bases and J by 2 bases, with 13 bases of the junction left unmatched. This CDR3 contains 19 residues. The CDR3 spells CASSLDTLGAGGPTDTQYF. In nucleotides, the CDR3 is TGTGCCAGCAGCTTAGATACCCTAGGGGCGGGAGGTCCCACAGATACGCAGTATTTT.

The chain carries TRBV7-9 and TRBJ1-1, with TRBD1 as a possible D gene (6 bases). The CDR3 spans 13 residues. The germline CDR1 and CDR2 sequences are SEHNR and FQNEAQ (reference sequence). V was clipped by 10 bases and J by 3 bases, with 15 bases between them. CDR3 DNA sequence: TGTGCCATCTCGAGACAGGAGGACACTGAAGCTTTCTTT. Translating it yields CAISRQEDTEAFF.

The chain has TRBV3-1 (or the pseudogene TRBV3-2) and TRBJ1-1; weak D call: TRBD1 (5 bases). Trimming cost V 4 bases and J 1 base, with 19 bases left between them. In germline, CDR1 is LGHDT, CDR2 YNNKEL (reference sequence). This CDR3 contains 17 residues. CDR3 sequence (DNA): TGTGCCAGCAGCCCTAGCGCCCGGGACGGCCCGAACACTGAAGCTTTCTTT. It is translated as CASSPSARDGPNTEAFF.